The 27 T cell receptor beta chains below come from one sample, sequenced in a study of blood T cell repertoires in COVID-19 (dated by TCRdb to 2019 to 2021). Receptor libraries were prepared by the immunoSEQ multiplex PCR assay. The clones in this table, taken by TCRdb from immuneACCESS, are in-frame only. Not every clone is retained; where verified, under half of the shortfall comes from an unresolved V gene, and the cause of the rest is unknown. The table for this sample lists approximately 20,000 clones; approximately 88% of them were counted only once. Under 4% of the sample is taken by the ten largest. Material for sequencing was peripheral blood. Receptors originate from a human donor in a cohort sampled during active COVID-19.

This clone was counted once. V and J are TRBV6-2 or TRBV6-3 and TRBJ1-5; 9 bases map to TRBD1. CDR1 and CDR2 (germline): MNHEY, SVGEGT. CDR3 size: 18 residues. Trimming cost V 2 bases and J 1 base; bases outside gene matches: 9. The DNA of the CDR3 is TGTGCCAGCAGTTACCAGCGGGACAGGGATTGGAGCAATCAGCCCCAGCATTTT. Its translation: CASSYQRDRDWSNQPQHF.

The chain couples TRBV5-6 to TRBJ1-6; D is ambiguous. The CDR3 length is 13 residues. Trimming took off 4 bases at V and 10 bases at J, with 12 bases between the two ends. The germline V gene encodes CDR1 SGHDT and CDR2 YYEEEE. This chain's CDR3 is CASSPSFGSPLHF. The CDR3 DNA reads TGTGCCAGCAGCCCTTCATTCGGGTCACCCCTCCACTTT. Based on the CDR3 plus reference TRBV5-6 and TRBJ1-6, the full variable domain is DAGVTQSPTHLIKTRGQQVTLRCSPKSGHDTVSWYQQALGQGPQFIFQYYEEEERQRGNFPDRFSGHQFPNYSSELNVNALLLGDSALYLCASSPSFGSPLHFGNGTRLTVT.

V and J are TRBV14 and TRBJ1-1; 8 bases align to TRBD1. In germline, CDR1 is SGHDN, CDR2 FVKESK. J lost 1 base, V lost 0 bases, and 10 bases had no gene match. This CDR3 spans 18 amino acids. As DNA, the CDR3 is TGTGCCAGCAGCCAAGATTTCTGGCAGGGGGCCTCGAACACTGAAGCTTTCTTT. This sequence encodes CASSQDFWQGASNTEAFF. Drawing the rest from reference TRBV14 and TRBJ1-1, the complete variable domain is EAGVTQFPSHSVIEKGQTVTLRCDPISGHDNLYWYRRVMGKEIKFLLHFVKESKQDESGMPNNRFLAERTGGTYSTLKVQPAELEDSGVYFCASSQDFWQGASNTEAFFGQGTRLTVV.

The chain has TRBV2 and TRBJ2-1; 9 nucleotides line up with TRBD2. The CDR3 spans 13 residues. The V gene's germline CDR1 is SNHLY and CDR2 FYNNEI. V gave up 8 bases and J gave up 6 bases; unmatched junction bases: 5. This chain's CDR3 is CASGLAGANEQFF. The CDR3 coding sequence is TGTGCCAGCGGTTTAGCGGGAGCCAATGAGCAGTTCTTC.

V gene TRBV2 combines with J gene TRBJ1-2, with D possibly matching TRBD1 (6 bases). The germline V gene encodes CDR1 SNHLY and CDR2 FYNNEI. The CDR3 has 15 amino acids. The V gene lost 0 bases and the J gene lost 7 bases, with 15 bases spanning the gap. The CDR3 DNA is TGTGCCAGCAGTGAAGCCACAGGGTTATTAGGTGGCTACACCTTC. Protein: CASSEATGLLGGYTF.

As DNA, the CDR3 is TGTGCCAGTAGTACTACCGGGACTAGCGGGCGGAACAATGAGCAGTTCTTC. Translation gives CASSTTGTSGRNNEQFF. The chain carries TRBV19 and TRBJ2-1; TRBD2 aligns across 12 bases. CDR1 and CDR2 from the germline V gene are LNHDA and SQIVND (reference sequence). CDR3 length equals 17 residues. V shed 4 bases, J shed 5 bases, and the junction held 9 bases outside the gene matches.

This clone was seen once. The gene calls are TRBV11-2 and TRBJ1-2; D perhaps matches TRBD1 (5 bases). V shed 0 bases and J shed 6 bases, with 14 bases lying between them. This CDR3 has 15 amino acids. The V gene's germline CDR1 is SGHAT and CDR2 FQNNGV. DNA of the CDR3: TGTGCCAGCAGCTTAGACCCGGGCGGGGGTAATGGCTACACCTTC. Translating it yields CASSLDPGGGNGYTF.

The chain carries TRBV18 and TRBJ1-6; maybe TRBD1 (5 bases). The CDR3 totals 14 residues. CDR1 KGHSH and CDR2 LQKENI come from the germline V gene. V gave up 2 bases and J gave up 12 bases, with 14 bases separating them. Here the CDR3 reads CASSPNRDLKPLHF. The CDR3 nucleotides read TGTGCCAGCTCACCAAACCGGGACTTAAAACCCCTCCACTTT.

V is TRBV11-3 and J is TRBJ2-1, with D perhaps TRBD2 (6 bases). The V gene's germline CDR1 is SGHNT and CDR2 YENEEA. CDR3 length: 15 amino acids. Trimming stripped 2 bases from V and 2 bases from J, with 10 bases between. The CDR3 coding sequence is TGTGCCAGCAGCTTAATCCCTAGCGCCTACAATGAGCAGTTCTTC. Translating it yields CASSLIPSAYNEQFF.

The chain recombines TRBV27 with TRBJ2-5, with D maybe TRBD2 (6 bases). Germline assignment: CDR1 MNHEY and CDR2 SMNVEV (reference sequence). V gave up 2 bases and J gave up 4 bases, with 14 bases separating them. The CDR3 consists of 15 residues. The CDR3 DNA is TGTGCCAGCAGTTTAGCCGGTGGAGGGCCAGAGACCCAGTACTTC. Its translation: CASSLAGGGPETQYF.

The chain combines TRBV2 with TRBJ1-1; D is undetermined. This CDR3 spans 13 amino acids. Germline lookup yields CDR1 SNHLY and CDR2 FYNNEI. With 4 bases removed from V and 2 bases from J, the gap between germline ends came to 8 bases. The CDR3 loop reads CASSGGRNTEAFF. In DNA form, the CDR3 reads TGTGCCAGCAGTGGAGGCAGAAACACTGAAGCTTTCTTT.

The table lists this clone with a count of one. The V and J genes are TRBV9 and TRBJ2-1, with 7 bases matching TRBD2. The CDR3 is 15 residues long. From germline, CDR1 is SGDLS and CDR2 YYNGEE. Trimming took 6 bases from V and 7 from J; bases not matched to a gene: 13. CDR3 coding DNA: TGTGCCAGCAATCGAGTGGGAGGGCCAAAAAATGAGCAGTTCTTC. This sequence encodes CASNRVGGPKNEQFF.

The CDR3 DNA sequence: TGTGCCAGTAGTGGACTAGCGGGAGTGAGGGAGACCCAGTACTTC. This translates into CASSGLAGVRETQYF. The chain links TRBV19 to TRBJ2-5, with TRBD2 matching over 13 bases. This CDR3 contains 15 residues. CDR1 and CDR2 from the germline V gene are LNHDA and SQIVND (reference sequence). With 5 bases clipped from V and 5 bases from J, the junction kept 5 bases outside the gene matches.

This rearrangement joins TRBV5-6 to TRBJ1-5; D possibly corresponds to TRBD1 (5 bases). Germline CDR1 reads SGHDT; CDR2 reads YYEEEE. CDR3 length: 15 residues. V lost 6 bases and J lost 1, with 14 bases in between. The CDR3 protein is CASTSAGGSNQPQHF. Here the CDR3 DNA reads TGTGCCAGCACCTCGGCCGGGGGGAGCAATCAGCCCCAGCATTTT.

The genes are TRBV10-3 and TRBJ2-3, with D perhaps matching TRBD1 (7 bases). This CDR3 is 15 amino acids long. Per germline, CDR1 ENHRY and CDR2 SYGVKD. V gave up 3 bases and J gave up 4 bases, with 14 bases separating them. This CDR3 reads CAISDRRGQADTQYF. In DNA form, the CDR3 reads TGTGCCATCAGTGATCGGAGGGGGCAGGCAGATACGCAGTATTTT.

The CDR3 here is CASSYTSGSNEQFF. CDR3 sequence (DNA): TGCGCCAGCAGCTATACTAGCGGGAGCAATGAGCAGTTCTTC. The J gene is TRBJ2-1, the V gene TRBV5-1; 11 bases fit TRBD2. Trimming cost V 3 bases and J 6 bases; bases outside gene matches: 2. Per germline, CDR1 SGHRS and CDR2 YFSETQ. The CDR3 contains 14 residues.

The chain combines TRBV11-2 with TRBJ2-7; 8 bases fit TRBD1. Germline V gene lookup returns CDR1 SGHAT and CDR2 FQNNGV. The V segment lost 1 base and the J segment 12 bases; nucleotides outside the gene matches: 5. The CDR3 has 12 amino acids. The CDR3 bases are TGTGCCAGCAGCTTAGTCAGGGGGCGGGTGTACTTC. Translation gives CASSLVRGRVYF.

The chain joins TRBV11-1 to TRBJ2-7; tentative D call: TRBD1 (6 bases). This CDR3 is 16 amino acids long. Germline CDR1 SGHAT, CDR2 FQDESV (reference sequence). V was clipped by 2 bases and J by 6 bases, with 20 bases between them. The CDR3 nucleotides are TGTGCCAGCAGCTTAAGGGGGACGGGATGGCGCCCCGAGCAGTACTTC. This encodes CASSLRGTGWRPEQYF. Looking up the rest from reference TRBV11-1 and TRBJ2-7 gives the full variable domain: EAEVAQSPRYKITEKSQAVAFWCDPISGHATLYWYRQILGQGPELLVQFQDESVVDDSQLPKDRFSAERLKGVDSTLKIQPAELGDSAMYLCASSLRGTGWRPEQYFGPGTRLTVT.

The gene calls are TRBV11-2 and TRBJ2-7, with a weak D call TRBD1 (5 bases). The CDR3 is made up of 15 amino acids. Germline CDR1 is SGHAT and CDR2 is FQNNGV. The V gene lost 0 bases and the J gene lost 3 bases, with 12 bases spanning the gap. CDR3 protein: CASSLDRVQGYEQYF. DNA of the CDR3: TGTGCCAGCAGCTTAGATAGGGTCCAGGGCTACGAGCAGTACTTC.

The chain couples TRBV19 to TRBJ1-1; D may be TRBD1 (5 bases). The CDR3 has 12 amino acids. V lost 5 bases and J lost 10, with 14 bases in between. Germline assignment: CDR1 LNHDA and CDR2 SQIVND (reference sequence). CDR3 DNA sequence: TGTGCCAGTAGTTTCGACAGAATTCCAGCTTTCTTT. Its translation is CASSFDRIPAFF. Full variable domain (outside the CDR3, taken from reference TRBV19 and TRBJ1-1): DGGITQSPKYLFRKEGQNVTLSCEQNLNHDAMYWYRQDPGQGLRLIYYSQIVNDFQKGDIAEGYSVSREKKESFPLTVTSAQKNPTAFYLCASSFDRIPAFFGQGTRLTVV.

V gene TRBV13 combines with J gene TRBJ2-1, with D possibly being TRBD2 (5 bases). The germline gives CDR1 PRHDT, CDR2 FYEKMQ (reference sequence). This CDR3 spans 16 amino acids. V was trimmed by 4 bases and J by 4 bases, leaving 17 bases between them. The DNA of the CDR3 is TGTGCCAGCAGCTCCGGACTCCTTGCCGAATACAATGAGCAGTTCTTC. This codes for CASSSGLLAEYNEQFF. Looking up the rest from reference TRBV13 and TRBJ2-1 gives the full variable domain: AAGVIQSPRHLIKEKRETATLKCYPIPRHDTVYWYQQGPGQDPQFLISFYEKMQSDKGSIPDRFSAQQFSDYHSELNMSSLELGDSALYFCASSSGLLAEYNEQFFGPGTRLTVL.

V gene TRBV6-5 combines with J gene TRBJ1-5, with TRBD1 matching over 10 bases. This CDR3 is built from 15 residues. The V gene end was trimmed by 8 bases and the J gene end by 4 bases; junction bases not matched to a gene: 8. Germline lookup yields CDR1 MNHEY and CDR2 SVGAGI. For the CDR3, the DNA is TGTGCCAGCCGGACAGGGGGAGGGGGTAATCAGCCCCAGCATTTT. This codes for CASRTGGGGNQPQHF.

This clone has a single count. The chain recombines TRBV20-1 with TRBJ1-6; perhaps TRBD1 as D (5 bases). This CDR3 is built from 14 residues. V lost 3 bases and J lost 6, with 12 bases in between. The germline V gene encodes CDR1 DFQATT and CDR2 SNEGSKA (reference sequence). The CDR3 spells CSASSGGPNSPLHF. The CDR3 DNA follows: TGCAGTGCTAGTTCCGGGGGACCTAATTCACCCCTCCACTTT.

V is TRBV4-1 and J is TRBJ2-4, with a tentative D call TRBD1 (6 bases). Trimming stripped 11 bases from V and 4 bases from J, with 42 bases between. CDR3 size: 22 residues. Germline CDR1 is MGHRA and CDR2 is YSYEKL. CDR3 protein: CAGNGPSSQCPPVRGQKNIQYF. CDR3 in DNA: TGCGCCGGCAACGGCCCGAGCAGCCAATGCCCTCCTGTACGGGGACAAAAAAACATTCAGTACTTC.

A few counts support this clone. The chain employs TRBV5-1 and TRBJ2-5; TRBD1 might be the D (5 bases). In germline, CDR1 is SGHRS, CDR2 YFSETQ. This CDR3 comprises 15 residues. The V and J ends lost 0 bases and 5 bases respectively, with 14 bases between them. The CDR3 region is CASSLVGLRGETQYF. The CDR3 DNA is TGCGCCAGCAGCTTGGTGGGTTTAAGGGGTGAGACCCAGTACTTC.

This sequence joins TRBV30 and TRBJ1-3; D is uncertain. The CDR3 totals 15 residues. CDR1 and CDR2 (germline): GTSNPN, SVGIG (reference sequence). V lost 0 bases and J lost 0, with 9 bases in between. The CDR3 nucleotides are TGTGCCTGGAGTGTATCCCCCCTCTCTGGAAACACCATATATTTT. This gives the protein CAWSVSPLSGNTIYF.

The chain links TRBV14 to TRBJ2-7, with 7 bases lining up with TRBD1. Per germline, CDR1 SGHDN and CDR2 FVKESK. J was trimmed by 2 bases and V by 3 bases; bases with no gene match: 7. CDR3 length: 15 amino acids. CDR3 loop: CASSHGQVRPYEQYF. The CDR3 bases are TGTGCCAGCAGCCACGGACAGGTTCGGCCCTACGAGCAGTACTTC.